The 6 T cell receptor beta chains presented below share a single source sample, sequenced in a study of long-term antiretroviral therapy in people with HIV. Survey-level immunoSEQ v3.0 assays were run. Clones were sequenced by immunoSEQ multiplex PCR, and TCRdb holds only the in-frame ones, with some missing. The table records about 36,000 clones, 80% of them present only once. This specimen consisted of unsorted PBMCs, obtained 3.4 years after starting antiretroviral therapy. Every receptor here comes from a young man with HIV.

The chain employs TRBV6-5 and TRBJ1-2; D is unclear. Trimming pared 2 bases from V and 8 bases from J, leaving 18 bases between. Germline CDR1 reads MNHEY; CDR2 reads SVGAGI. This CDR3 has 15 residues. CDR3 nucleotides: TGTGCCAGCAGTTACCGGACGGTAGCGGTTGCGGGCTACACCTTC. Protein sequence: CASSYRTVAVAGYTF.

The J gene is TRBJ2-7, the V gene TRBV13; D call uncertain. CDR1 and CDR2 (germline): PRHDT, FYEKMQ (reference sequence). V lost 4 bases and J lost 6, with 7 bases in between. This CDR3 region has 11 residues. The CDR3, as DNA: TGTGCCAGCAGCTCCCCTCGCGAGCAGTACTTC. It is translated as CASSSPREQYF. Looking up the rest from reference TRBV13 and TRBJ2-7 gives the full variable domain: AAGVIQSPRHLIKEKRETATLKCYPIPRHDTVYWYQQGPGQDPQFLISFYEKMQSDKGSIPDRFSAQQFSDYHSELNMSSLELGDSALYFCASSSPREQYFGPGTRLTVT.

In the case of this clone: A junction boundary mismatches the germline segment, possibly from a read error. V and J are TRBV5-1 and TRBJ2-1; D gene unclear. The CDR3 length is 12 residues. Per germline, CDR1 SGHRS and CDR2 YFSETQ. The CDR3 spells CASSTPDKEQFF. The CDR3 nucleotides are TGCGCCAGCAGCACCCCCGACAAAGAGCAGTTCTTC.

The chain couples TRBV7-9 to TRBJ2-2; unclear D gene. V was trimmed by 5 bases and J by 3 bases, leaving 10 bases between them. CDR3 length: 14 amino acids. The germline V gene encodes CDR1 SEHNR and CDR2 FQNEAQ (reference sequence). The CDR3 region has the DNA TGTGCCAGCAGCCCACCATGGGACACCGGGGAGCTGTTTTTT. Encoded protein: CASSPPWDTGELFF.

This clone has a single count. The chain employs TRBV7-2 and TRBJ2-5, with a possible D match to TRBD1 (6 bases). The CDR3 runs to 18 residues. V shed 8 bases and J shed 4 bases, with 29 bases lying between them. Germline assignment: CDR1 SGHTA and CDR2 FQGNSA. The CDR3 nucleotides are TGTGCCAGCGGGCCGGGACACAGATTAAACCCAGAGAGAGAGACCCAGTACTTC. The encoded protein is CASGPGHRLNPERETQYF. The full variable domain, completed using reference TRBV7-2 and TRBJ2-5, is GAGVSQSPSNKVTEKGKDVELRCDPISGHTALYWYRQSLGQGLEFLIYFQGNSAPDKSGLPSDRFSAERTGGSVSTLTIQRTQQEDSAVYLCASGPGHRLNPERETQYFGPGTRLLVL.

V is TRBV18 and J is TRBJ2-7, with 7 positions matching TRBD1. Germline V gene lookup returns CDR1 KGHSH and CDR2 LQKENI. This CDR3 has 14 amino acids. J lost 2 bases, V lost 4 bases, and 5 bases had no gene match. CDR3 bases: TGTGCCAGCTCACAATCACAGGGGACCTACGAGCAGTACTTC. Its translation is CASSQSQGTYEQYF. The complete variable domain, with remaining parts taken from reference TRBV18 and TRBJ2-7, reads NAGVMQNPRHLVRRRGQEARLRCSPMKGHSHVYWYRQLPEEGLKFMVYLQKENIIDESGMPKERFSAEFPKEGPSILRIQQVVRGDSAAYFCASSQSQGTYEQYFGPGTRLTVT.